The 4 T cell receptor beta chains below all came from one sample that was sequenced in a study of T cell responses to AZD1222 COVID-19 vaccine. Libraries were prepared by immunoSEQ multiplex PCR; TCRdb keeps only in-frame clonotypes and omits some of them. The sample has about 100,000 clones, around 86% seen once. The sequencing used peripheral blood, collected on day 0 of AZD1222 vaccination. These receptor sequences come from an adult in good health.

The rearrangement links TRBV6-1 to TRBJ1-6, with D unclear. The CDR3 length is 18 residues. Germline CDR1 MNHNS, CDR2 SASEGT. Trimming shortened V by 0 bases and J by 3 bases, and 15 bases separated the two germline ends. The CDR3 region has the DNA TGTGCCAGCAGTGAAGCGGGGAGGGATAGAATCTATAATTCACCCCTCCACTTT. This codes for CASSEAGRDRIYNSPLHF.

This chain connects TRBV5-6 to TRBJ1-5; D ambiguous. The CDR3 contains 14 residues. Germline CDR1 reads SGHDT; CDR2 reads YYEEEE. V lost 6 bases to trimming and J lost 3 bases, with 13 bases between them. The CDR3 sequence is CASTISTFNQPQHF. For the CDR3, the DNA is TGTGCCAGCACAATCTCCACTTTCAATCAGCCCCAGCATTTT.

This clone occurred once. The V and J genes are TRBV29-1 and TRBJ2-7, with 9 bases aligning to TRBD1. With 5 bases clipped from V and 5 bases from J, the junction kept 7 bases outside the gene matches. The CDR3 has 13 residues. CDR1 is SQVTM and CDR2 is ANQGSEA in the germline V gene. The CDR3 nucleotides read TGCAGCGTTTGGGACAGGGACCGAGACGAGCAGTACTTC. Its protein product is CSVWDRDRDEQYF.

The V call is TRBV27, the J call TRBJ2-3, with TRBD2 matching 9 bases. V shed 5 bases and J 4 bases; nucleotides not matched to a gene: 4. This CDR3 is built from 14 residues. The germline gives CDR1 MNHEY, CDR2 SMNVEV (reference sequence). CDR3 bases: TGTGCCAGCAGTCGCGGGAGGGCCTCAGATACGCAGTATTTT. Protein: CASSRGRASDTQYF.